This T cell receptor beta chain was sequenced in a study of T cells in Graves' hyperthyroidism and ophthalmopathy. Amplified regions were TCR beta CDR3 sequences from RNA transcripts. First-round RT-PCR targeting the TCR CDR3 was performed with the HTBI primer set. TCRdb redid the calling of the multiplex PCR reads with MiXCR, one entry per CDR3 protein. Of 140,000 or so distinct CDR3 sequences in the sample, roughly 23% were seen once. The source of the PBMCs was 10 ml of fresh peripheral blood. The V and J ends lost 6 bases and 5 bases, in that order; junction bases with no gene match: 9. Germline-derived CDR1 and CDR2 are DFQATT and SNEGSKA (reference sequence). The CDR3 extends over 13 amino acids. This clonotype was detected many times.

Sequencing was performed on blood. The sequence came from a woman aged 45-60 years with Graves' hyperthyroidism that later progressed to Graves' ophthalmopathy. This chain connects TRBV20-1 to TRBJ1-1, with TRBD1 matching over 7 bases. CDR3 sequence: CSAWRDSGTEAFF. The DNA for the CDR3 is TGCAGTGCATGGCGGGACAGCGGAACTGAAGCTTTCTTT.